The 9 T cell receptor beta chains reported below all come from one sample, sequenced in a study of T cells after yellow fever vaccination. TCRdb independently ran MiXCR on the 5' RACE reads; one entry per CDR3 protein. The sample carries over 110,000 distinct CDR3 sequences, roughly 8% recorded once. Sequencing was performed on CD4+ T cells sorted from PBMCs, taken 5 days after the yellow fever booster vaccination. These receptors came from a man aged 30-40 years who received the YFV17D yellow fever vaccine.

This clonotype has ten or more counts. V and J are TRBV6-2 or TRBV6-3 and TRBJ2-5; D not certain. The CDR3 has 13 residues. Trimming removed 2 bases from V and 5 bases from J, with 9 bases in between. CDR1 is MNHEY, CDR2 SVGEGT, per germline. The CDR3 loop is CASSYEVGETQYF. The DNA for the CDR3 is TGTGCCAGCAGTTACGAGGTAGGGGAGACCCAGTACTTC.

This clonotype was counted many times. The chain joins TRBV3-1 to TRBJ2-2, with 16 bases identical to TRBD2. Germline trimming cut 5 bases from V and 4 bases from J; bases unmatched to any gene: 13. Germline V gives CDR1 LGHDT, CDR2 YNNKEL (reference sequence). This CDR3 region has 20 residues. The CDR3 DNA reads as TGTGCCAGCAGCTCTCGCGGGTCCGGGACTAGCGGGAGGGTCACCGGGGAGCTGTTTTTT. Translating gives CASSSRGSGTSGRVTGELFF.

This clonotype appeared a few times. The chain links TRBV7-2 to TRBJ2-3; tentative D call: TRBD2 (5 bases). The length of the CDR3 is 15 residues. V gave up 3 bases and J gave up 2 bases, with 12 bases separating them. The germline V gene encodes CDR1 SGHTA and CDR2 FQGNSA. CDR3 sequence: CASSFSRGSTDTQYF. CDR3 DNA sequence: TGTGCCAGCAGCTTTTCCCGGGGATCCACAGATACGCAGTATTTT.

This clonotype was seen ten or more times. The chain combines TRBV5-1 with TRBJ2-2, with 10 bases that match TRBD2. Germline V gives CDR1 SGHRS, CDR2 YFSETQ. With V trimmed by 0 bases and J by 8 bases, 10 bases remained unmatched. The CDR3 is made up of 17 amino acids. CDR3 in DNA: TGCGCCAGCAGCTTGGAGCGTAGCGGGAGGAGGTCGGGGGAGCTGTTTTTT. Its protein product is CASSLERSGRRSGELFF.

This clonotype was counted many times. The chain couples TRBV15 to TRBJ2-5, with 8 bases that match TRBD2. The CDR3 contains 15 residues. J was trimmed by 5 bases and V by 2 bases; bases with no gene match: 7. The V gene's germline CDR1 is LNHNV and CDR2 YYDKDF (reference sequence). DNA of the CDR3: TGTGCCACCAGCAGATCACGGGGGGGCCTGGAGACCCAGTACTTC. As protein: CATSRSRGGLETQYF.

This clonotype was recorded many times. The chain has TRBV30 and TRBJ2-4; 9 nucleotides align to TRBD2. J lost 0 bases, V lost 3 bases, and 15 bases had no gene match. Germline CDR1 reads GTSNPN; CDR2 reads SVGIG (reference sequence). This CDR3 comprises 19 residues. CDR3 residues: CAWRAISGRGGLAKNIQYF. As DNA, the CDR3 is TGTGCCTGGAGAGCGATTAGCGGGAGAGGGGGATTAGCCAAAAACATTCAGTACTTC.

This clonotype was detected ten times or more. The V and J genes are TRBV7-2 and TRBJ2-7; the D is unclear. Deletions cut 1 base from V and 0 bases from J, with 10 bases between. Germline CDR1 SGHTA, CDR2 FQGNSA. The CDR3 has 15 residues. The CDR3: CASSLVRDSSYEQYF. CDR3 bases: TGTGCCAGCAGCTTAGTTAGGGATAGCTCCTACGAGCAGTACTTC.

This clonotype was detected ten times or more. The CDR3 DNA follows: TGCGCCAGCAGCTTGGAGGGAGCGGCGTACGAAAAACTGTTTTTT. Translating it yields CASSLEGAAYEKLFF. V and J are TRBV5-1 and TRBJ1-4; D remains unclear. The CDR3 has 15 amino acids. Germline V gene data show CDR1 as SGHRS and CDR2 as YFSETQ. V lost 0 bases, J lost 8 bases, and 14 bases lay in between.

CDR3 region: CASSLLASEQYF. The CDR3 DNA sequence: TGTGCCAGCAGCTTACTAGCATCCGAGCAGTACTTC. The genes are TRBV7-2 and TRBJ2-7; tentatively, D is TRBD2 (5 bases). Germline values: CDR1 SGHTA, CDR2 FQGNSA. V was shortened by 2 bases and J by 6 bases, with 8 bases between the two germline ends. The CDR3 runs 12 residues. Full variable domain (rest looked up from reference TRBV7-2 and TRBJ2-7): GAGVSQSPSNKVTEKGKDVELRCDPISGHTALYWYRQSLGQGLEFLIYFQGNSAPDKSGLPSDRFSAERTGGSVSTLTIQRTQQEDSAVYLCASSLLASEQYFGPGTRLTVT.